This T cell receptor (beta chain) appears in the sequencing data of a study of OX40 agonist ivuxolimab in advanced cancers. Study conclusions and caveats: In the 0.1 to 3.0 mg/kg range, CD4+ and CD8+ blood T cells had expanded clonally by week 6.

This CDR3 has 8 amino acids. Per the germline V gene, CDR1 is SGHTA and CDR2 is FQGNSA. To note about this clone: Its antigen is still unknown. At one boundary the junction diverges from the germline segment, which might be a read error.

Some clones are missing from TCRdb's copy, which holds only in-frame ones; the method was immunoSEQ multiplex PCR. Among about 25,000 clones listed, almost 80% were seen once. The sample in question was CD4+ or CD8+ T cells sorted from blood, obtained in a trial of the OX40 agonist ivuxolimab. The sequence derives from an adult with an advanced solid tumor such as melanoma, head and neck, liver or kidney cancer. This chain joins TRBV7-2 and TRBJ2-3; D call uncertain. The CDR3 protein is CASSLAGF. The CDR3 bases are TGTGCCAGCAGCTTAGCAGGATTT.